Shown below are 28 T cell receptor beta chains from a single sample sequenced in a study of blood T cell repertoires in COVID-19. Profiled with immunoSEQ multiplex PCR; TCRdb holds only in-frame clones, not every one. The table has about 300,000 clones, roughly 85% seen once; the top ten hold 2.2%. The sequenced material came from PBMCs or T cells enriched from blood (not recorded which). All receptors derive from a man aged 25-45 years who had recovered from COVID-19.

The chain couples TRBV13 to TRBJ2-5; D perhaps matches TRBD1 (5 bases). The V gene lost 5 bases and the J gene lost 4 bases, with 14 bases spanning the gap. The CDR3 covers 14 residues. Looked up from germline, CDR1 is PRHDT and CDR2 is FYEKMQ (reference sequence). The CDR3 DNA reads as TGTGCCAGCAGCCTTTCAGGGTTCCCAGAGACCCAGTACTTC. It translates to CASSLSGFPETQYF.

The count of this clone is one. This chain uses TRBV30 with TRBJ1-2, with D maybe TRBD1 (5 bases). CDR1 and CDR2 (germline): GTSNPN, SVGIG (reference sequence). V was cut by 3 bases and J by 8 bases, with 13 bases left in between. CDR3 length equals 12 residues. CDR3: CAWRRGLGGYTF. CDR3 DNA: TGTGCCTGGAGAAGGGGACTTGGGGGCTACACCTTC.

The rearrangement uses TRBV7-9 and TRBJ2-3, with D unclear. Germline V lookup: CDR1 SEHNR, CDR2 FQNEAQ (reference sequence). This CDR3 is built from 16 residues. V was pared by 2 bases and J by 1 base, with 13 bases between. Written as DNA, the CDR3 is TGTGCCAGCAGCTTAACCCAGGCAGCCCGCACAGATACGCAGTATTTT. It is translated as CASSLTQAARTDTQYF. The entire variable domain, with the rest obtained from reference TRBV7-9 and TRBJ2-3, is as follows: DTGVSQNPRHKITKRGQNVTFRCDPISEHNRLYWYRQTLGQGPEFLTYFQNEAQLEKSRLLSDRFSAERPKGSFSTLEIQRTEQGDSAMYLCASSLTQAARTDTQYFGPGTRLTVL.

This clone showed up just once. The V and J genes are TRBV6-6 and TRBJ1-2; the D gene is possibly TRBD1 (5 bases). Germline values: CDR1 MNHNY, CDR2 SVGAGI (reference sequence). The V gene lost 5 bases and the J gene lost 4 bases, with 23 bases spanning the gap. The CDR3 length is 17 residues. This CDR3 reads CASSPFVGQPGSYGYTF. For the CDR3, the DNA is TGTGCCAGCAGTCCTTTTGTGGGGCAGCCAGGGTCCTATGGCTACACCTTC.

This clone has only a few counts. The V gene is TRBV9, the J gene TRBJ2-1, with D possibly being TRBD1 (6 bases). The CDR3 has 15 residues. The V end lost 4 bases, the J end lost 4 bases, and 15 bases lay between the germline ends. Germline CDR1 is SGDLS and CDR2 is YYNGEE. DNA for the CDR3: TGTGCCAGCAGCAAAGGGACAAACCCTTACAATGAGCAGTTCTTC. As protein: CASSKGTNPYNEQFF.

The rearrangement links TRBV7-8 to TRBJ2-3, with 9 bases identical to TRBD2. V lost 1 base, J lost 5 bases, and 4 bases stayed unmatched. Germline CDR1 reads SGHVS; CDR2 reads FQNEAQ. This CDR3 has 15 amino acids. The CDR3: CASSLDGGGVDTQYF. CDR3 bases: TGTGCCAGCAGCTTAGATGGCGGGGGGGTAGATACGCAGTATTTT.

The DNA for the CDR3 is TGTGCCAGCAGCCCCCGAGGACAGGGACATTGCTATGGCTACACCTTC. It translates to CASSPRGQGHCYGYTF. The V gene is TRBV3-1 (or the pseudogene TRBV3-2), the J gene TRBJ1-2; 8 nucleotides align to TRBD1. Unmatched junction bases numbered 11, after V lost 4 bases and J lost 4 bases. CDR1 and CDR2 from the germline V gene are LGHDT and YNNKEL (reference sequence). The CDR3 is made up of 16 amino acids.

V and J are TRBV5-6 and TRBJ1-2, with 8 nucleotides matching TRBD1. CDR1 is SGHDT and CDR2 is YYEEEE in the germline V gene. Losses at the gene ends were 2 bases for V and 4 bases for J; bases not matched to a gene: 4. The CDR3 is 14 amino acids. CDR3 residues: CASSLTGGPYGYTF. The CDR3 coding sequence is TGTGCCAGCAGCTTAACAGGGGGACCCTATGGCTACACCTTC.

The genes are TRBV4-3 and TRBJ1-2, with a possible D match to TRBD1 (6 bases). Trimming removed 3 bases at V and 4 bases at J, with 12 bases between. Germline V gene data show CDR1 as LGHNA and CDR2 as YSLEER. This CDR3 spans 14 amino acids. The CDR3 is CASSHGGGPYGYTF. The CDR3 DNA sequence: TGCGCCAGCAGCCACGGGGGGGGCCCCTATGGCTACACCTTC.

The J gene is TRBJ1-2, the V gene TRBV5-4; 9 nucleotides line up with TRBD1. The germline CDR1 and CDR2 sequences are SGHNT and YYREEE (reference sequence). The CDR3 spans 16 residues. J was trimmed by 4 bases and V by 3 bases; bases with no gene match: 10. In nucleotides, the CDR3 is TGTGCCAGCAGCTCAGGACAGGGGCACACAACCTATGGCTACACCTTC. Protein: CASSSGQGHTTYGYTF.

The chain links TRBV5-4 to TRBJ2-1, with D perhaps matching TRBD2 (5 bases). From germline, CDR1 is SGHNT and CDR2 YYREEE (reference sequence). V lost 4 bases to trimming and J lost 4 bases, with 18 bases between them. The CDR3 has 16 residues. CDR3 protein: CASSGLGSSPYNEQFF. The DNA for the CDR3 is TGTGCCAGCAGCGGACTGGGGTCTAGTCCTTACAATGAGCAGTTCTTC.

The chain has TRBV4-3 and TRBJ1-1; tentative D call: TRBD1 (5 bases). CDR3 length: 16 residues. Deletions cut 6 bases from V and 4 bases from J, with 21 bases between. Germline lookup yields CDR1 LGHNA and CDR2 YSLEER. CDR3 residues: CASRRDGARGSTEAFF. CDR3 in DNA: TGCGCCAGCAGGAGAGATGGCGCGCGGGGGAGCACTGAAGCTTTCTTT.

The CDR3 spells CASSSGQGREAFF. As DNA, the CDR3 is TGTGCCAGCAGTTCCGGACAGGGCCGAGAAGCTTTCTTT. This chain uses TRBV12-3 or TRBV12-4 with TRBJ1-1; 8 bases match TRBD1. The trim removed 4 bases at V and 8 bases at J, leaving 6 bases unmatched. The CDR3 runs to 13 residues.

The rearrangement links TRBV5-1 to TRBJ2-3, with 9 bases identical to TRBD2. This CDR3 has 15 amino acids. CDR1 is SGHRS, CDR2 YFSETQ, per germline. J lost 1 base, V lost 3 bases, and 3 bases had no gene match. The CDR3 sequence: CASSSIAGGTDTQYF. The CDR3 DNA reads as TGCGCCAGCAGCTCAATAGCGGGGGGCACAGATACGCAGTATTTT.

This sequence joins TRBV6-5 and TRBJ2-7, with 9 bases aligning to TRBD1. CDR1 is MNHEY and CDR2 is SVGAGI in the germline V gene. Losses at the gene ends were 3 bases for V and 1 base for J; bases not matched to a gene: 4. CDR3 length: 15 residues. DNA of the CDR3: TGTGCCAGCAGTTATGACGGGACAGGGTCCTACGAGCAGTACTTC. Translation gives CASSYDGTGSYEQYF.

The rearrangement joins TRBV15 to TRBJ1-3; D unclear. The CDR3 loop spans 15 amino acids. Trimming shortened V by 0 bases and J by 1 base, and 7 bases separated the two germline ends. Germline loops: CDR1 LNHNV, CDR2 YYDKDF (reference sequence). DNA of the CDR3: TGTGCCACCAGCAGAGATGACTTTTCTGGAAACACCATATATTTT. Amino acid sequence: CATSRDDFSGNTIYF.

The chain carries TRBV5-1 and TRBJ1-5; D is perhaps TRBD1 (5 bases). The CDR3 is 16 residues long. Trimming left V 5 bases short and J 8 bases short, with 23 bases between. Per germline, CDR1 SGHRS and CDR2 YFSETQ. The CDR3: CASSQNGDLGTEPQHF. CDR3 bases: TGCGCCAGCAGTCAGAACGGGGACTTGGGTACGGAGCCCCAGCATTTT.

The V and J genes are TRBV24-1 and TRBJ2-1, with 9 bases matching TRBD2. Germline loops: CDR1 KGHDR, CDR2 SFDVKD. V shed 1 base and J 0 bases; nucleotides not matched to a gene: 6. The CDR3 runs to 18 residues. The CDR3 DNA reads as TGTGCCACCAGTGATTTCGCTAGCGGGGCGGGCTCCTACAATGAGCAGTTCTTC. This sequence encodes CATSDFASGAGSYNEQFF.

As concerns this clone: One end of the junction does not line up with germline, which may come from a read error. The chain uses TRBV6-1 and TRBJ2-1; 7 nucleotides line up with TRBD2. The CDR3 is 12 amino acids. The germline CDR1 and CDR2 sequences are MNHNS and SASEGT. CDR3 sequence reads: CASSEARGTCLF. CDR3 nucleotides: TGTGCCAGCAGTGAAGCGCGGGGGACTTGTCTCTTC.

The V gene is TRBV5-1, the J gene TRBJ2-2, with 11 nucleotides matching TRBD2. This CDR3 is built from 15 residues. The germline V gene encodes CDR1 SGHRS and CDR2 YFSETQ. V lost 6 bases and J lost 3; bases outside the gene matches: 4. The CDR3 DNA reads TGCGCCAGCACGCTAGCGGGGGGCTACACCGGGGAGCTGTTTTTT. The encoded protein is CASTLAGGYTGELFF.

This clone was observed a handful of times. V usage is TRBV5-1 and J usage is TRBJ1-3; TRBD1 might be the D (5 bases). The CDR3 extends over 15 amino acids. Trimming took off 0 bases at V and 0 bases at J, with 7 bases between the two ends. Germline lookup yields CDR1 SGHRS and CDR2 YFSETQ. CDR3: CASSLDRFSGNTIYF. DNA for the CDR3: TGCGCCAGCAGCTTGGACAGGTTCTCTGGAAACACCATATATTTT.

V gene TRBV19 combines with J gene TRBJ1-2; maybe TRBD1 (5 bases). Germline V gene data show CDR1 as LNHDA and CDR2 as SQIVND (reference sequence). The CDR3 totals 15 residues. Trimming took 3 bases from V and 2 from J, leaving 13 bases between them. The CDR3 is CASSIGHLFNYGYTF. CDR3 nucleotides: TGTGCCAGTAGTATCGGACACTTATTCAACTATGGCTACACCTTC. The whole variable domain, remainder taken from reference TRBV19 and TRBJ1-2, is DGGITQSPKYLFRKEGQNVTLSCEQNLNHDAMYWYRQDPGQGLRLIYYSQIVNDFQKGDIAEGYSVSREKKESFPLTVTSAQKNPTAFYLCASSIGHLFNYGYTFGSGTRLTVV.

This rearrangement joins TRBV11-2 to TRBJ1-1; 9 bases agree with TRBD1. The J segment lost 1 base and the V segment lost 4 bases, leaving 10 bases of the junction unmatched. There are 17 residues in the CDR3. CDR1 SGHAT and CDR2 FQNNGV come from the germline V gene. The CDR3 DNA sequence: TGTGCCAGCAGCTATTTCCCGGACAGGGGATCGAACACTGAAGCTTTCTTT. Its protein is CASSYFPDRGSNTEAFF. The entire variable domain, with the rest obtained from reference TRBV11-2 and TRBJ1-1, is as follows: EAGVAQSPRYKIIEKRQSVAFWCNPISGHATLYWYQQILGQGPKLLIQFQNNGVVDDSQLPKDRFSAERLKGVDSTLKIQPAKLEDSAVYLCASSYFPDRGSNTEAFFGQGTRLTVV.

The chain recombines TRBV10-1 with TRBJ1-1; 9 nucleotides line up with TRBD1. This CDR3 region has 20 residues. CDR1 WNHNN and CDR2 SYGVQD come from the germline V gene (reference sequence). V was clipped by 8 bases and J by 1 base; unmatched bases: 23. The CDR3 coding sequence is TGCGCCAGCTGCCCCTGGGTTAGGGGACAGGGATGTGGGGGGAACACTGAAGCTTTCTTT. Residues: CASCPWVRGQGCGGNTEAFF.

This clone was found once. The chain carries TRBV12-5 and TRBJ2-1, with 7 bases aligning to TRBD1. CDR3 length: 18 amino acids. Germline lookup yields CDR1 LGHNT and CDR2 FRNRAP. V was clipped by 1 base and J by 3 bases; unmatched bases: 12. The CDR3 here is CASGLAFMQGVGYNEQFF. CDR3 nucleotides: TGTGCTAGTGGTTTGGCCTTTATGCAGGGGGTGGGCTACAATGAGCAGTTCTTC. Full variable domain (rest looked up from reference TRBV12-5 and TRBJ2-1): DARVTQTPRHKVTEMGQEVTMRCQPILGHNTVFWYRQTMMQGLELLAYFRNRAPLDDSGMPKDRFSAEMPDATLATLKIQPSEPRDSAVYFCASGLAFMQGVGYNEQFFGPGTRLTVL.

The chain is built from TRBV3-1 (or the pseudogene TRBV3-2) and TRBJ2-7; 8 bases agree with TRBD2. CDR3 size: 15 residues. The ends lost 1 base at V and 3 bases at J; junction bases unmatched: 5. In germline, CDR1 is LGHDT, CDR2 YNNKEL (reference sequence). CDR3 loop: CASSQGPGGVYEQYF. The CDR3, as DNA: TGTGCCAGCAGCCAAGGGCCGGGGGGGGTCTACGAGCAGTACTTC.

In this sample, this clone turned up once. The CDR3 loop is CASSPTAGQLNEQFF. The CDR3 DNA is TGTGCCAGCAGCCCGACGGCGGGGCAGCTCAATGAGCAGTTCTTC. The rearrangement uses TRBV7-9 and TRBJ2-1; possible D gene TRBD2, 6 bases. The germline V gene has CDR1 SEHNR and CDR2 FQNEAQ (reference sequence). Trimming cost V 5 bases and J 6 bases, with 17 bases left between them. The CDR3 is 15 residues long.

This chain joins TRBV5-1 and TRBJ1-6, with 7 nucleotides matching TRBD1. Germline lookup yields CDR1 SGHRS and CDR2 YFSETQ. The CDR3 runs to 16 residues. V gave up 4 bases and J gave up 10 bases; unmatched junction bases: 14. The CDR3 DNA is TGCGCCAGCAGCCCTAGGGACAGCATCTTAATCTCACCCCTCCACTTT. The encoded protein is CASSPRDSILISPLHF.